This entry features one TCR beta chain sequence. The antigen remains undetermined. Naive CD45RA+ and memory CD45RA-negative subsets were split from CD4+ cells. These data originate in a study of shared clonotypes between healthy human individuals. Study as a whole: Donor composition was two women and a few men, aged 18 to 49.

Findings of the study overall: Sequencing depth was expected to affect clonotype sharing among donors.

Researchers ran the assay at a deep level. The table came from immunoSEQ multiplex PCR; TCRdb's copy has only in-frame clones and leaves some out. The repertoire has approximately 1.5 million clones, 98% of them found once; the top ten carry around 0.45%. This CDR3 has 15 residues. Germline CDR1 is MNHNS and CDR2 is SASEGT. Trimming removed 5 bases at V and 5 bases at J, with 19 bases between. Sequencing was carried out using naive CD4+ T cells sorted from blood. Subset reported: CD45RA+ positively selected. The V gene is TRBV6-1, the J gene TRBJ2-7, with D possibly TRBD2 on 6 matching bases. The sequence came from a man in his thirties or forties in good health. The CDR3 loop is CASSIFSLAPDEQYF. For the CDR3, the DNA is TGTGCCAGCAGTATCTTCTCACTAGCACCCGACGAGCAGTACTTC.